The clone carrying this T cell receptor beta chain was detected once. The source of the sample is a study of blood T cell repertoires in COVID-19. Study information: Acute-phase and convalescent COVID-19 samples originated in the United States, Italy and Spain. PBMCs, B-cell-depleted T cells, or T cells provided the cDNA or gDNA that made up the material.

TCRdb's table, derived via immunoSEQ multiplex PCR, lists solely in-frame clones and lacks some. The sample yields around 340,000 clones, approximately 89% seen once. Trimming cost V 4 bases and J 4 bases, with 17 bases left between them. This CDR3 has 15 amino acids. Germline values: CDR1 SGHRS, CDR2 YFSETQ. Followed longitudinally, the Seattle patients had been enrolled during active infection. This sequence originates from a woman aged 55-75 years with COVID-19, enrolled during active disease. Sequenced material: peripheral blood. V and J are TRBV5-1 and TRBJ1-2; no clear D. The CDR3 loop reads CASSALGEAPYGYTF. The CDR3 DNA reads as TGCGCCAGCAGCGCACTAGGCGAGGCCCCCTATGGCTACACCTTC. Using reference TRBV5-1 and TRBJ1-2 for the parts outside the CDR3, the full variable domain is KAGVTQTPRYLIKTRGQQVTLSCSPISGHRSVSWYQQTPGQGLQFLFEYFSETQRNKGNFPGRFSGRQFSNSRSEMNVSTLELGDSALYLCASSALGEAPYGYTFGSGTRLTVV.